Below, 19 T cell receptor beta chains from the same sample are listed, as sequenced in a study of T cells in Graves' hyperthyroidism and ophthalmopathy. Amplified regions were TCR beta CDR3 sequences from RNA transcripts. During a first-round RT-PCR of the TCR CDR3, the HTBI primer set was used. A single record per CDR3 protein comes from TCRdb applying MiXCR to the multiplex PCR reads. The sample carries around 660,000 distinct CDR3 sequences, roughly 45% recorded once. What was sequenced was peripheral blood or thyroid tissue (not recorded which). These receptors all come from an adult man with Graves' disease, either hyperthyroidism or ophthalmopathy (not recorded which).

This clonotype was recorded many times. The genes are TRBV12-3 or TRBV12-4 and TRBJ1-3, with D perhaps matching TRBD1 (6 bases). Trimming pared 5 bases from V and 0 bases from J, leaving 8 bases between. The CDR3 has 14 amino acids. CDR3 loop: CASSVTGSGNTIYF. CDR3 DNA: TGTGCCAGCAGTGTGACAGGCTCTGGAAACACCATATATTTT.

The V call is TRBV19, the J call TRBJ1-2; D not certain. The length of the CDR3 is 15 residues. The germline CDR1 and CDR2 sequences are LNHDA and SQIVND (reference sequence). The V end lost 6 bases, the J end lost 1 base, and 15 bases lay between the germline ends. This CDR3 is CASSSLRGLNYGYTF. The CDR3 DNA reads as TGTGCCAGTAGCTCCCTGAGAGGCCTTAACTATGGCTACACCTTC. Complete variable domain (other parts from reference TRBV19 and TRBJ1-2): DGGITQSPKYLFRKEGQNVTLSCEQNLNHDAMYWYRQDPGQGLRLIYYSQIVNDFQKGDIAEGYSVSREKKESFPLTVTSAQKNPTAFYLCASSSLRGLNYGYTFGSGTRLTVV.

Details on this clonotype: Compared with germline, one end of the junction differs, possibly owing to a read error. V gene TRBV7-2 combines with J gene TRBJ1-6; no definite D call. Germline V gives CDR1 SGHTA, CDR2 FQGNSA. The CDR3 is 12 residues long. CDR3 residues: CASSPRDSLLHF. The CDR3 DNA is TGTGCCAGCAGCCCAAGAGATTCACTCCTCCACTTT. The full variable domain, completed using reference TRBV7-2 and TRBJ1-6, is GAGVSQSPSNKVTEKGKDVELRCDPISGHTALYWYRQSLGQGLEFLIYFQGNSAPDKSGLPSDRFSAERTGGSVSTLTIQRTQQEDSAVYLCASSPRDSLLHFGNGTRLTVT.

In its sample, this clonotype was seen many times. The V call is TRBV7-9, the J call TRBJ2-5, with D hard to call. CDR1 SEHNR and CDR2 FQNEAQ come from the germline V gene (reference sequence). The CDR3 totals 15 residues. V lost 2 bases to trimming and J lost 1 base, with 11 bases between them. The DNA of the CDR3 is TGTGCCAGCAGCTTAAAGCGTGAATTCCAAGAGACCCAGTACTTC. Protein: CASSLKREFQETQYF. Drawing the rest from reference TRBV7-9 and TRBJ2-5, the complete variable domain is DTGVSQNPRHKITKRGQNVTFRCDPISEHNRLYWYRQTLGQGPEFLTYFQNEAQLEKSRLLSDRFSAERPKGSFSTLEIQRTEQGDSAMYLCASSLKREFQETQYFGPGTRLLVL.

Details on this clonotype: Here the CDR3 omits its conserved ending phenylalanine or tryptophan, so a read error is the likely source. The rearrangement joins TRBV29-1 to TRBJ1-1; 8 bases are shared with TRBD1. The germline V gene has CDR1 SQVTM and CDR2 ANQGSEA. V lost 4 bases to trimming and J lost 5 bases; unmatched junction nucleotides: 9. The CDR3 spans 14 residues. CDR3 residues: CSVAGGIGGTEAFL. The CDR3 nucleotides read TGCAGCGTTGCAGGGGGCATAGGTGGGACTGAAGCTTTCTTA.

A remark on this clonotype: This may be a read error, as it is one base from a much larger clone. Likely a read error: the CDR3 ends without its conserved phenylalanine or tryptophan. The rearrangement links TRBV2 to TRBJ1-2; TRBD1 is a possible D gene (5 bases). CDR1 is SNHLY, CDR2 FYNNEI, per germline. The CDR3 totals 14 residues. V shed 0 bases and J shed 4 bases, with 9 bases lying between them. This CDR3 reads CASSEAGDFYGYTL. The CDR3 bases are TGTGCCAGCAGTGAAGCGGGGGACTTCTATGGCTACACCCTC.

This clonotype was counted only a few times. The chain employs TRBV20-1 and TRBJ2-5, with 13 bases matching TRBD2. Germline CDR1 and CDR2: DFQATT and SNEGSKA (reference sequence). Trimming at V came to 1 base and at J to 4 bases, leaving 9 bases not matched to a gene. This CDR3 has 17 amino acids. The CDR3 DNA reads as TGCAGTGCTAGAGGCCTACTAGCGGGAGGGCCCAGAGAGACCCAGTACTTC. Protein sequence: CSARGLLAGGPRETQYF.

As concerns this clonotype: This is likely a read error, given that the CDR3 carries no conserved phenylalanine or tryptophan at its end. This chain joins TRBV11-2 and TRBJ1-1; TRBD1 might be the D (5 bases). Germline V gene lookup returns CDR1 SGHAT and CDR2 FQNNGV. CDR3 length equals 13 residues. The ends were cut back, 0 bases at V and 8 bases at J, with 10 bases in the middle. The CDR3 region is CASSLDQHREAFL. Here the CDR3 DNA reads TGTGCCAGCAGCTTAGATCAGCACAGGGAAGCTTTCCTT.

The CDR3 DNA sequence: TGTGCCAGCGGGGGGCTACGAAACTATGGCTACACCTTC. Protein: CASGGLRNYGYTF. The genes are TRBV6-6 and TRBJ1-2; the D gene is possibly TRBD1 (6 bases). Looked up from germline, CDR1 is MNHNY and CDR2 is SVGAGI (reference sequence). V gave up 8 bases and J gave up 2 bases, with 12 bases separating them. The CDR3 covers 13 residues.

The table lists this clonotype with a few counts. V usage is TRBV29-1 and J usage is TRBJ1-3; D ambiguous. Deletions cut 0 bases from V and 0 bases from J, with 12 bases between. CDR3 size: 16 residues. Looked up from germline, CDR1 is SQVTM and CDR2 is ANQGSEA. The CDR3 region is CSVEDLNGSSGNTIYF. In DNA form, the CDR3 reads TGCAGCGTTGAAGATCTGAACGGAAGCTCTGGAAACACCATATATTTT.

V gene TRBV10-3 combines with J gene TRBJ1-6; a weak D match, TRBD1 (5 bases). The V end lost 7 bases, the J end lost 0 bases, and 19 bases lay between the germline ends. The CDR3 consists of 18 residues. Germline-derived CDR1 and CDR2 are ENHRY and SYGVKD. CDR3 DNA: TGTGCCATCACCCCCAAGGCAGGGTCGAGCTCCTATAATTCACCCCTCCACTTT. This gives the protein CAITPKAGSSSYNSPLHF.

The genes are TRBV25-1 and TRBJ2-5; 8 bases are a match to TRBD1. This CDR3 is built from 14 residues. Trimming took 6 bases from V and 4 from J; bases not matched to a gene: 7. Germline V lookup: CDR1 MGHDK, CDR2 SYGVNS. The CDR3: CASSWAGGGETQYF. In DNA form, the CDR3 reads TGTGCCAGCAGCTGGGCAGGGGGCGGAGAGACCCAGTACTTC.

This clonotype was counted at least ten times. The chain carries TRBV10-3 and TRBJ1-6; 7 nucleotides line up with TRBD1. The CDR3 sequence is 15 residues long. Unmatched junction bases numbered 6, after V lost 3 bases and J lost 7 bases. Germline V lookup: CDR1 ENHRY, CDR2 SYGVKD. CDR3 sequence reads: CAISDSGGWNSPLHF. CDR3 coding DNA: TGTGCCATCAGTGACTCAGGGGGGTGGAATTCACCCCTCCACTTT.

This clonotype was recorded at least ten times. V and J are TRBV6-5 and TRBJ2-7; possibly TRBD1 for D (5 bases). The germline V and J ends were trimmed by 7 bases and 0 bases, with 13 bases remaining between them. CDR1 MNHEY and CDR2 SVGAGI come from the germline V gene. The CDR3 has 14 amino acids. The CDR3 region is CASTSDRGSYEQYF. CDR3 sequence (DNA): TGTGCCAGCACCTCCGACAGAGGCTCCTACGAGCAGTACTTC.

This clonotype was seen only a few times. The genes are TRBV9 and TRBJ1-3; the D is unclear. CDR1 and CDR2 from the germline V gene are SGDLS and YYNGEE. V lost 4 bases and J 0 bases, leaving 11 bases between the germline ends. The CDR3 spans 15 residues. The CDR3 nucleotides read TGTGCCAGCAGCTTGGGTCAGTTCTCTGGAAACACCATATATTTT. This codes for CASSLGQFSGNTIYF.

The chain has TRBV12-3 or TRBV12-4 and TRBJ1-5; D gene unclear. Trimming stripped 6 bases from V and 3 bases from J, with 9 bases between. The CDR3 totals 13 residues. This chain's CDR3 is CASSFSYNQPQHF. In nucleotides, the CDR3 is TGTGCCAGCAGCTTTTCTTACAATCAGCCCCAGCATTTT.

This sequence joins TRBV7-9 and TRBJ1-1; TRBD1 agrees at 9 bases. Trimming took 0 bases from V and 5 from J; bases not matched to a gene: 7. This CDR3 has 16 residues. Germline V gives CDR1 SEHNR, CDR2 FQNEAQ (reference sequence). CDR3 DNA: TGTGCCAGCAGCTTAGCGGTTGTGACAGGGGGGACTGAAGCTTTCTTT. Translation: CASSLAVVTGGTEAFF.

Comment on this clonotype: One end of the junction varies from germline; a read error may be responsible. The V call is TRBV10-3, the J call TRBJ2-7, with TRBD2 as a possible D gene (6 bases). The CDR3 spans 15 residues. Germline CDR1 and CDR2: ENHRY and SYGVKD. The CDR3, as DNA: TGTGCCAGCAGTTTATTGGCGGGAAAATCCTACGAGCAGTACTTC. Translating gives CASSLLAGKSYEQYF.

Points on this clonotype: An end of the junction does not agree with germline; a read error may underlie this. The chain employs TRBV5-1 and TRBJ1-1; TRBD1 agrees at 7 bases. The CDR3 loop spans 15 amino acids. Germline CDR1 reads SGHRS; CDR2 reads YFSETQ. CDR3 sequence: CAGSPMTGSNTEAFF. The CDR3 coding sequence is TGCGCCGGCAGTCCAATGACAGGGTCGAACACTGAAGCTTTCTTT.